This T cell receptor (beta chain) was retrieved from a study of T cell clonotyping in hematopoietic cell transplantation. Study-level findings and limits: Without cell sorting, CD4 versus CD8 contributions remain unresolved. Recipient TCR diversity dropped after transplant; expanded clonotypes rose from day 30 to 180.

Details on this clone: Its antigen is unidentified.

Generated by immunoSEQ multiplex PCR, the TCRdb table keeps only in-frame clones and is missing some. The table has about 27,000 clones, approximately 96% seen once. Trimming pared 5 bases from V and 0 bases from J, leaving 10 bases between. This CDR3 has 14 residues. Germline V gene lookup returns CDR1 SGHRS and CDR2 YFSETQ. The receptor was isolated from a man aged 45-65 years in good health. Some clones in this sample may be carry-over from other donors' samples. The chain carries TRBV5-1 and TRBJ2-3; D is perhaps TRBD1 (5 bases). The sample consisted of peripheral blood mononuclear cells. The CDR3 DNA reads TGCGCCAGCAGAGGGGCAACTAGCACAGATACGCAGTATTTT. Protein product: CASRGATSTDTQYF.